This T cell receptor beta chain was observed in a study of T cells in tumors after PD-1 blockade. On the study more broadly: A subset received ongoing vismodegib 150 mg daily alongside anti-PD-1 therapy.

Sequencing used immunoSEQ multiplex PCR; TCRdb keeps in-frame clones, though not all of them. The data contain around 21,000 clones, roughly 80% of them singletons. Sequencing was performed on PBMCs, taken after anti-PD-1 therapy. This TCR was recovered from a human donor with advanced basal cell or squamous cell carcinoma (not recorded which).

The CDR3 coding sequence is TGTGCCAGCTCACCGGGGGGCCGGGAGACCCAGTACTTC. It translates to CASSPGGRETQYF. V gene TRBV18 combines with J gene TRBJ2-5; D tentatively fits TRBD1 or TRBD2 (6 bases each). Germline loops: CDR1 KGHSH, CDR2 LQKENI. The CDR3 covers 13 residues. V lost 3 bases and J lost 5, with 10 bases in between.